Below, 28 T cell receptor beta chains from the same sample are listed, as sequenced in a study of human T cells and chemical hapten exposure. The authors extracted total RNA from unfractionated whole blood. In TCRdb, the 5' RACE reads were re-called with MiXCR into one record per CDR3 protein. Among over 70,000 distinct CDR3 sequences, 15% were seen once, and the ten largest hold approximately 6.3%. The receptors derive from a female donor in good health.

This chain connects TRBV6-1 to TRBJ2-3, with D maybe TRBD2 (6 bases). This CDR3 is built from 14 residues. CDR1 is MNHNS and CDR2 is SASEGT in the germline V gene. V gave up 2 bases and J gave up 4 bases, with 10 bases separating them. CDR3 protein: CASSESPSADTQYF. The CDR3 nucleotides are TGTGCCAGCAGTGAATCCCCTAGCGCAGATACGCAGTATTTT.

This clonotype was seen only a few times. This chain links TRBV4-2 with TRBJ1-3; D is undetermined. Between the trimmed V and J ends, which lost 7 bases and 2 bases, there was a span of 12 bases. The germline CDR1 and CDR2 sequences are LGHNA and YNFKEQ. This CDR3 spans 14 amino acids. The CDR3 is CASTPGPTGNTIYF. CDR3 in DNA: TGTGCCAGCACCCCCGGGCCAACTGGAAACACCATATATTTT.

V is TRBV14 and J is TRBJ1-2; D might be TRBD1 (5 bases). CDR1 SGHDN and CDR2 FVKESK come from the germline V gene. The CDR3 has 14 residues. Trimming removed 0 bases from V and 4 bases from J, with 9 bases in between. This CDR3 is CASSQDRGGYGYTF. The CDR3 DNA follows: TGTGCCAGCAGCCAAGATCGGGGCGGCTATGGCTACACCTTC.

The gene calls are TRBV20-1 and TRBJ2-6; TRBD1 is a possible D gene (6 bases). The CDR3 contains 16 residues. CDR1 is DFQATT and CDR2 is SNEGSKA in the germline V gene (reference sequence). Between the trimmed V and J ends, which lost 3 bases and 1 base, there was a span of 13 bases. The CDR3 protein is CSARGARGSGANVLTF. The CDR3 coding sequence is TGCAGTGCTAGGGGGGCGAGGGGTTCTGGGGCCAACGTCCTGACTTTC.

J is TRBJ2-7 and V is TRBV12-3 or TRBV12-4; weak D call: TRBD2 (6 bases). V was shortened by 7 bases and J by 7 bases, with 20 bases between the two germline ends. The CDR3 runs to 14 residues. CDR3 in DNA: TGTGCCAGCAAAATGGGGGGATCCATTCGAGAGCAGTACTTC. It encodes CASKMGGSIREQYF.

The rearrangement joins TRBV20-1 to TRBJ1-4, with TRBD1 as a possible D gene (5 bases). The V gene's germline CDR1 is DFQATT and CDR2 SNEGSKA (reference sequence). Trimming stripped 0 bases from V and 7 bases from J, with 12 bases between. CDR3 length: 14 amino acids. CDR3 amino acids: CSARDQGVVEKLFF. For the CDR3, the DNA is TGCAGTGCTAGAGATCAAGGGGTGGTTGAAAAACTGTTTTTT.

This chain connects TRBV11-2 to TRBJ2-5; 12 nucleotides line up with TRBD2. The CDR3 spans 15 residues. Looked up from germline, CDR1 is SGHAT and CDR2 is FQNNGV. The V gene end was trimmed by 2 bases and the J gene end by 4 bases; junction bases not matched to a gene: 2. CDR3 bases: TGTGCCAGCAGCTTATCTAGCGGGGGGGCAGAGACCCAGTACTTC. This gives the protein CASSLSSGGAETQYF.

V and J are TRBV6-5 and TRBJ1-2; TRBD1 aligns across 8 bases. There are 14 residues in the CDR3. Germline V lookup: CDR1 MNHEY, CDR2 SVGAGI. V trimming: 0 bases; J trimming: 8 bases; junction bases outside the gene matches: 5. CDR3 protein: CASSYSGQGNGYTF. The CDR3 DNA reads as TGTGCCAGCAGTTACTCAGGACAGGGTAACGGCTACACCTTC.

This clonotype was observed at least ten times. The rearrangement joins TRBV7-2 to TRBJ2-2, with 8 bases identical to TRBD2. The germline V gene encodes CDR1 SGHTA and CDR2 FQGNSA. The CDR3 consists of 16 residues. Trimming at V came to 5 bases and at J to 2 bases, leaving 7 bases not matched to a gene. The CDR3 DNA is TGTGCCAGCAGCCGGCAGGGGACTAGAAACACCGGGGAGCTGTTTTTT. Its translation is CASSRQGTRNTGELFF.

The chain uses TRBV28 and TRBJ1-2; tentatively, D is TRBD1 (5 bases). CDR1 is MDHEN and CDR2 is SYDVKM in the germline V gene. The V end lost 2 bases, the J end lost 4 bases, and 8 bases lay between the germline ends. The CDR3 has 13 residues. CDR3 region: CASSLLDSYGYTF. Here the CDR3 DNA reads TGTGCCAGCAGTTTACTAGACAGCTATGGCTACACCTTC.

This clonotype was counted between two and nine times. This chain uses TRBV2 with TRBJ2-2, with 8 bases aligning to TRBD2. Germline V gene data show CDR1 as SNHLY and CDR2 as FYNNEI. The CDR3 is 14 amino acids. J gave up 5 bases and V 6 bases, and 5 bases lay outside the gene matches. CDR3 loop: CASRKSGGTGELFF. The CDR3 bases are TGTGCCAGCAGAAAATCGGGAGGGACCGGGGAGCTGTTTTTT.

This clonotype was counted a few times. The V and J genes are TRBV7-2 and TRBJ2-5; D is unresolved. This CDR3 region has 14 residues. Trimming stripped 2 bases from V and 3 bases from J, with 10 bases between. Germline assignment: CDR1 SGHTA and CDR2 FQGNSA. CDR3 DNA: TGTGCCAGCAGCTTAAGAGGTCCTGAAGAGACCCAGTACTTC. This codes for CASSLRGPEETQYF.

This clonotype was seen a handful of times. The chain combines TRBV7-9 with TRBJ1-4; D not resolved. Trimming cost V 3 bases and J 4 bases, with 3 bases left between them. CDR3 length equals 12 residues. Germline V lookup: CDR1 SEHNR, CDR2 FQNEAQ (reference sequence). The CDR3 DNA reads as TGTGCCAGCAGCTTGAGTAATGAAAAACTGTTTTTT. This translates into CASSLSNEKLFF.

This CDR3 is CASNQGTATAEAFF. CDR3 in DNA: TGTGCCAGCAATCAGGGAACCGCTACCGCTGAAGCTTTCTTT. The chain couples TRBV6-1 to TRBJ1-1, with a tentative D call TRBD1 (5 bases). V dropped 7 bases and J dropped 6 bases, with 18 bases sitting between them. Germline values: CDR1 MNHNS, CDR2 SASEGT. The CDR3 totals 14 residues.

This clonotype was counted at least ten times. V gene TRBV6-1 combines with J gene TRBJ1-5; D possibly corresponds to TRBD1 (6 bases). The CDR3 extends over 14 amino acids. Germline V CDR1 and CDR2: MNHNS, SASEGT. The ends were cut back, 2 bases at V and 6 bases at J, with 11 bases in the middle. As DNA, the CDR3 is TGTGCCAGCAGTGAAATGGGGGGCGGTCAGCCCCAGCATTTT. Its protein product is CASSEMGGGQPQHF.

The V gene is TRBV20-1, the J gene TRBJ2-2; D is unresolved. CDR3 size: 16 residues. The V gene lost 0 bases and the J gene lost 5 bases, with 16 bases spanning the gap. Germline V gives CDR1 DFQATT, CDR2 SNEGSKA (reference sequence). The chain's CDR3 is CSARDPPSEDTGELFF. In DNA, the CDR3 is TGCAGTGCTAGAGATCCTCCATCCGAGGATACCGGGGAGCTGTTTTTT.

The gene calls are TRBV10-1 and TRBJ2-3; D gene unclear. CDR3 size: 15 residues. The ends were cut back, 0 bases at V and 1 base at J, with 8 bases in the middle. Germline lookup yields CDR1 WNHNN and CDR2 SYGVQD (reference sequence). CDR3 sequence reads: CASSESTAGTDTQYF. CDR3 coding DNA: TGCGCCAGCAGTGAGTCGACGGCGGGCACAGATACGCAGTATTTT.

This clonotype has just a few counts. The chain recombines TRBV6-5 with TRBJ2-5; D not resolved. V lost 0 bases to trimming and J lost 5 bases, with 10 bases between them. The CDR3 spans 14 residues. Germline loops: CDR1 MNHEY, CDR2 SVGAGI. The chain's CDR3 is CASSYSLARETQYF. CDR3 DNA sequence: TGTGCCAGCAGTTACTCCCTGGCCCGGGAGACCCAGTACTTC.

The CDR3 spells CASSVSGEHNSPLHF. The CDR3 DNA reads TGTGCCAGCAGCGTGTCTGGGGAACATAATTCACCCCTCCACTTT. J is TRBJ1-6 and V is TRBV9; D is ambiguous. Germline CDR1 SGDLS, CDR2 YYNGEE. V gave up 2 bases and J gave up 5 bases, with 11 bases separating them. The CDR3 has 15 amino acids.

This clonotype was seen repeatedly, ten times or more. J is TRBJ1-6 and V is TRBV27; no reliable D call. Trimming pared 3 bases from V and 10 bases from J, leaving 13 bases between. The CDR3 length is 14 residues. Germline V CDR1 and CDR2: MNHEY, SMNVEV (reference sequence). The CDR3 DNA sequence: TGTGCCAGCAGTTTGATGACACTCCAATCACCCCTCCACTTT. It translates to CASSLMTLQSPLHF.

The V gene is TRBV12-5, the J gene TRBJ1-2; D is possibly TRBD1 (6 bases). Germline-derived CDR1 and CDR2 are LGHNT and FRNRAP. V shed 4 bases and J shed 3 bases, with 15 bases lying between them. This CDR3 has 15 residues. The CDR3 sequence: CASGSSPGGHYGYTF. CDR3 DNA sequence: TGTGCTAGTGGTTCCAGCCCCGGGGGGCACTATGGCTACACCTTC.

J is TRBJ2-5 and V is TRBV12-3 or TRBV12-4; D is perhaps TRBD1 (6 bases). V was cut by 3 bases and J by 1 base, with 9 bases left in between. The CDR3 covers 14 residues. CDR3 amino acids: CASSLGAVQETQYF. CDR3 nucleotide sequence: TGTGCCAGCAGTTTGGGGGCAGTCCAAGAGACCCAGTACTTC.

This clonotype was recorded a few times. The rearrangement links TRBV11-2 to TRBJ1-1; TRBD1 agrees at 9 bases. Trimming removed 4 bases from V and 4 bases from J; junction bases left unmatched: 7. The CDR3 extends over 15 amino acids. The germline V gene encodes CDR1 SGHAT and CDR2 FQNNGV. CDR3 bases: TGTGCCAGCAGCTCTCAGGCGGACAGGGGCACTGAAGCTTTCTTT. Residues: CASSSQADRGTEAFF.

This clonotype was seen a few times. The gene calls are TRBV4-1 and TRBJ1-5, with D unclear. With 1 base removed from V and 2 bases from J, the gap between germline ends came to 6 bases. Germline V gene lookup returns CDR1 MGHRA and CDR2 YSYEKL. The CDR3 runs to 14 residues. CDR3 nucleotides: TGCGCCAGCAGCCAAGCAAGGGGCAATCAGCCCCAGCATTTT. It specifies CASSQARGNQPQHF.

This clonotype was counted at least ten times. The chain has TRBV11-2 and TRBJ2-1, with D possibly TRBD1 on 5 matching bases. The CDR3 runs 12 residues. Germline CDR1 is SGHAT and CDR2 is FQNNGV. Trimming cost V 3 bases and J 6 bases, with 6 bases left between them. CDR3 sequence: CASSFGANEQFF. CDR3 bases: TGTGCCAGCAGCTTTGGGGCCAATGAGCAGTTCTTC.

This clonotype occurred many times. J is TRBJ2-1 and V is TRBV7-8, with unresolved D. This CDR3 comprises 13 residues. In germline, CDR1 is SGHVS, CDR2 FQNEAQ. The ends were cut back, 4 bases at V and 8 bases at J, with 12 bases in the middle. CDR3 sequence (DNA): TGTGCCAGCAGCTCTGGCCCGGTCTATGAGCAGTTCTTC. It is translated as CASSSGPVYEQFF.

J is TRBJ1-5 and V is TRBV18; 8 bases line up with TRBD1. CDR1 is KGHSH and CDR2 is LQKENI in the germline V gene. CDR3 length: 15 amino acids. Trimming took 3 bases from V and 2 from J; bases not matched to a gene: 3. For the CDR3, the DNA is TGTGCCAGCTCACCGACGGGACAGGGCAATCAGCCCCAGCATTTT. The encoded protein is CASSPTGQGNQPQHF.

This clonotype was observed a few times. The genes are TRBV18 and TRBJ1-1, with no clear D. From germline, CDR1 is KGHSH and CDR2 LQKENI. The CDR3 runs to 14 residues. Trimming took off 6 bases at V and 3 bases at J, with 14 bases between the two ends. DNA for the CDR3: TGTGCCAGCTCTCCCGGGAGCAAGGACACTGAAGCTTTCTTT. Its translation: CASSPGSKDTEAFF.